A single sample is the source of the 23 T cell receptor beta chains below, sequenced in a study of blood T cell repertoires in COVID-19. The assay was immunoSEQ multiplex PCR, and TCRdb's table has in-frame clones only and misses some. The sample includes around 200,000 clones, about 88% of them seen just once. Material: PBMCs or T cells enriched from blood (not recorded which). These receptor sequences come from a woman in her twenties or thirties who had recovered from COVID-19.

The chain joins TRBV28 to TRBJ2-1; 15 nucleotides align to TRBD2. The length of the CDR3 is 15 residues. The V gene's germline CDR1 is MDHEN and CDR2 SYDVKM. CDR3 coding DNA: TGTGCTTTGGGGACTAGCGGGGGGAACTACAATGAGCAGTTCTTC. This codes for CALGTSGGNYNEQFF.

The chain links TRBV6-2 or TRBV6-3 to TRBJ2-2; 7 positions match TRBD2. The CDR3 has 14 residues. The V gene's germline CDR1 is MNHEY and CDR2 SVGEGT. J lost 6 bases, V lost 4 bases, and 5 bases had no gene match. CDR3 residues: CASSWGGHAGELFF. The CDR3 nucleotides read TGTGCCAGCAGTTGGGGGGGTCACGCCGGGGAGCTGTTTTTT.

The gene calls are TRBV3-1 (or the pseudogene TRBV3-2) and TRBJ2-3; D remains unclear. There are 12 residues in the CDR3. V lost 5 bases and J 4 bases, leaving 7 bases between the germline ends. CDR1 is LGHDT and CDR2 is YNNKEL in the germline V gene (reference sequence). The CDR3 loop is CASSVAPDTQYF. DNA of the CDR3: TGTGCCAGCAGCGTCGCGCCAGATACGCAGTATTTT.

The V call is TRBV27, the J call TRBJ2-7, with D maybe TRBD2 (6 bases). The germline CDR1 and CDR2 sequences are MNHEY and SMNVEV (reference sequence). This CDR3 contains 15 residues. With 6 bases removed from V and 4 bases from J, the gap between germline ends came to 19 bases. The CDR3 DNA reads as TGTGCCAGCAGCTCTAACCCCCCGGGGAGGTACGAGCAGTACTTC. This codes for CASSSNPPGRYEQYF.

The V call is TRBV7-2, the J call TRBJ2-5; 7 positions match TRBD2. With 5 bases clipped from V and 3 bases from J, the junction kept 9 bases outside the gene matches. This CDR3 spans 15 amino acids. The V gene's germline CDR1 is SGHTA and CDR2 FQGNSA. DNA of the CDR3: TGTGCCAGCAGCGCCCAGTCGGCGGGGGAAGAGACCCAGTACTTC. Translated, it gives CASSAQSAGEETQYF.

The rearrangement joins TRBV5-5 to TRBJ1-2; a possible D gene is TRBD1 (6 bases). This CDR3 has 14 amino acids. Germline loops: CDR1 SGHKS, CDR2 YYEKEE (reference sequence). V gave up 0 bases and J gave up 5 bases, with 11 bases separating them. CDR3 bases: TGTGCCAGCAGCTTGGAGGGGGAACAGTATGGCTACACCTTC. Translated: CASSLEGEQYGYTF.

The chain couples TRBV4-1 to TRBJ2-2, with 8 bases identical to TRBD1. The trim removed 0 bases at V and 5 bases at J, leaving 14 bases unmatched. CDR1 and CDR2 (germline): MGHRA, YSYEKL. The CDR3 length is 19 residues. CDR3 nucleotide sequence: TGCGCCAGCAGCCAAGATGTAAGTCGGACAGGGCAGGGGACCGGGGAGCTGTTTTTT. This codes for CASSQDVSRTGQGTGELFF.

DNA of the CDR3: TGTGCCAGCAGCGTCACAGGGGCAACTAATGAAAAACTGTTTTTT. This codes for CASSVTGATNEKLFF. The chain joins TRBV2 to TRBJ1-4; 7 nucleotides match TRBD1. The J segment lost 0 bases and the V segment lost 6 bases, leaving 4 bases of the junction unmatched. Germline V lookup: CDR1 SNHLY, CDR2 FYNNEI. The CDR3 sequence is 15 residues long.

The rearrangement links TRBV2 to TRBJ1-2; TRBD1 aligns across 7 bases. Germline V gene lookup returns CDR1 SNHLY and CDR2 FYNNEI. Trimming at V came to 6 bases and at J to 2 bases, leaving 3 bases not matched to a gene. The CDR3 runs 13 residues. The CDR3 loop is CASRGQPNYGYTF. CDR3 sequence (DNA): TGTGCCAGCAGGGGACAGCCCAACTATGGCTACACCTTC. The whole variable domain, remainder taken from reference TRBV2 and TRBJ1-2, is EPEVTQTPSHQVTQMGQEVILRCVPISNHLYFYWYRQILGQKVEFLVSFYNNEISEKSEIFDDQFSVERPDGSNFTLKIRSTKLEDSAMYFCASRGQPNYGYTFGSGTRLTVV.

The J gene is TRBJ1-1, the V gene TRBV6-2 or TRBV6-3, with D hard to call. The CDR3 loop spans 13 amino acids. V dropped 5 bases and J dropped 4 bases, with 11 bases sitting between them. Germline V gene data show CDR1 as MNHEY and CDR2 as SVGEGT. The CDR3 region has the DNA TGTGCCAGCAGTCGTCCCCGGGGCACTGAAGCTTTCTTT. Translation: CASSRPRGTEAFF.

This rearrangement joins TRBV7-9 to TRBJ2-2; possible D gene TRBD2, 5 bases. The V gene lost 3 bases and the J gene lost 6 bases, with 8 bases spanning the gap. CDR1 is SEHNR and CDR2 is FQNEAQ in the germline V gene (reference sequence). CDR3 length: 13 residues. This chain's CDR3 is CASSFGGAGELFF. CDR3 coding DNA: TGTGCCAGCAGCTTCGGAGGTGCCGGGGAGCTGTTTTTT.

The V gene is TRBV5-6, the J gene TRBJ2-7, with TRBD1 matching 7 bases. The V and J ends lost 2 bases and 3 bases, in that order; junction bases with no gene match: 5. Germline loops: CDR1 SGHDT, CDR2 YYEEEE. CDR3 size: 14 residues. In nucleotides, the CDR3 is TGTGCCAGCAGCTTAGGGACAGCCTTCTACGAGCAGTACTTC. Protein product: CASSLGTAFYEQYF. The full variable domain, its missing parts supplied by reference TRBV5-6 and TRBJ2-7, is DAGVTQSPTHLIKTRGQQVTLRCSPKSGHDTVSWYQQALGQGPQFIFQYYEEEERQRGNFPDRFSGHQFPNYSSELNVNALLLGDSALYLCASSLGTAFYEQYFGPGTRLTVT.

The J gene is TRBJ2-1, the V gene TRBV12-5, with TRBD2 matching over 10 bases. This CDR3 spans 19 amino acids. Germline trimming cut 1 base from V and 7 bases from J; bases unmatched to any gene: 16. Germline CDR1 LGHNT, CDR2 FRNRAP. Written as DNA, the CDR3 is TGTGCTAGTGGTTTGGCCAAAAACCTCACTAGCGGGGTGGGGAATGAGCAGTTCTTC. It yields the protein CASGLAKNLTSGVGNEQFF.

This clone was detected only a few times. V usage is TRBV6-5 and J usage is TRBJ2-3; D gene ambiguous. Germline values: CDR1 MNHEY, CDR2 SVGAGI. Trimming stripped 8 bases from V and 2 bases from J, with 14 bases between. The CDR3 has 14 residues. The CDR3 protein is CASASRRITDTQYF. DNA for the CDR3: TGTGCCAGCGCCTCCAGGCGTATCACAGATACGCAGTATTTT.

V gene TRBV27 combines with J gene TRBJ1-1, with 10 bases identical to TRBD1. The V gene's germline CDR1 is MNHEY and CDR2 SMNVEV (reference sequence). Trimming took 5 bases from V and 5 from J; bases not matched to a gene: 8. CDR3 length equals 15 residues. Here the CDR3 DNA reads TGTGCCAGCAGTCCAAGGACAGGGGGAGGGACTGAAGCTTTCTTT. This codes for CASSPRTGGGTEAFF.

V is TRBV6-6 and J is TRBJ2-1, with D possibly being TRBD1 (5 bases). Germline V CDR1 and CDR2: MNHNY, SVGAGI (reference sequence). CDR3 size: 16 residues. Trimming cost V 7 bases and J 3 bases, with 19 bases left between them. The CDR3 DNA follows: TGTGCCAGCAAGCCCTGGAAGGGGCCCGACTACAATGAGCAGTTCTTC. It encodes CASKPWKGPDYNEQFF.

This rearrangement joins TRBV25-1 to TRBJ1-1, with D hard to call. Germline CDR1 is MGHDK and CDR2 is SYGVNS. The CDR3 runs 16 residues. V lost 1 base and J 2 bases, leaving 14 bases between the germline ends. The CDR3 here is CASSEWSGGLNTEAFF. The CDR3, as DNA: TGTGCCAGCAGTGAATGGTCAGGAGGCCTTAACACTGAAGCTTTCTTT.

CDR3 in amino acids: CASRMDRVAAFF. The CDR3 nucleotides read TGTGCCAGCAGGATGGACAGGGTCGCGGCTTTCTTT. The rearrangement uses TRBV2 and TRBJ1-1, with 8 bases fitting TRBD1. V gave up 6 bases and J gave up 11 bases; unmatched junction bases: 8. CDR3 length equals 12 residues. Germline CDR1 SNHLY, CDR2 FYNNEI.

The chain links TRBV19 to TRBJ2-1; D unresolved. Trimming cost V 4 bases and J 6 bases, with 7 bases left between them. This CDR3 has 12 amino acids. Germline V gene sequence: CDR1 LNHDA, CDR2 SQIVND (reference sequence). CDR3 sequence reads: CASSTRLNEQFF. The CDR3 nucleotides are TGTGCCAGTAGTACCAGGCTCAATGAGCAGTTCTTC.

This chain connects TRBV7-3 to TRBJ2-7, with TRBD2 identical over 7 bases. J was trimmed by 4 bases and V by 5 bases; bases with no gene match: 8. Looked up from germline, CDR1 is SGHTA and CDR2 is FQGTGA. The CDR3 has 14 amino acids. Written as DNA, the CDR3 is TGTGCCAGCAGCCCACAGCGGGGCGCTTACGAGCAGTACTTC. This gives the protein CASSPQRGAYEQYF.

The chain carries TRBV9 and TRBJ1-2; 9 nucleotides align to TRBD1. CDR3 length: 18 amino acids. Trimming removed 4 bases from V and 4 bases from J; junction bases left unmatched: 17. CDR1 is SGDLS, CDR2 YYNGEE, per germline. CDR3 DNA sequence: TGTGCCAGCAGCCCAACCCCGGGGACAGGGAATGAAGGCTATGGCTACACCTTC. Protein product: CASSPTPGTGNEGYGYTF.

The chain recombines TRBV12-3 or TRBV12-4 with TRBJ1-1; no definite D call. This CDR3 has 13 residues. Trimming cost V 6 bases and J 4 bases, with 12 bases left between them. CDR3 DNA sequence: TGTGCCAGCAGATGGGCGGGTGGCACTGAAGCTTTCTTT. This encodes CASRWAGGTEAFF.

This clone was observed a few times. The chain uses TRBV7-9 and TRBJ1-5; perhaps TRBD1 as D (6 bases). Between the trimmed V and J ends, which lost 3 bases and 4 bases, there was a span of 10 bases. Per germline, CDR1 SEHNR and CDR2 FQNEAQ (reference sequence). The CDR3 length is 14 residues. The CDR3 region has the DNA TGTGCCAGCAGCTTTATGCAGGGGAATCAGCCCCAGCATTTT. It codes for CASSFMQGNQPQHF.